This TCR beta chain was retrieved from a study of CD8+ T cells in alopecia areata. Study-level information: Tofacitinib administration persisted for 6 to 18 months, succeeded by 6 months off drug.

V lost 8 bases, J lost 7 bases, and 8 bases stayed unmatched. Germline CDR1 SGHTA, CDR2 FQGNSA. The CDR3 is 13 residues long. Extraction of RNA preceded its reverse transcription into cDNA, which served as the sequencing template. The data were produced by immunoSEQ multiplex PCR, yet TCRdb's version contains in-frame clones alone and is incomplete. This repertoire shows about 15,000 clones, more than 45% found once; its top ten account for more than 9%. Samples from alopecia areata patients were lesional scalp punch biopsies and peripheral blood. In this sample, this clone turned up once. Sequencing used skin. The clonotype originates from a human donor with alopecia areata. The J gene is TRBJ2-5, the V gene TRBV7-2, with TRBD2 matching over 9 bases. Here the CDR3 reads CASGGRAMRTQYF. CDR3 DNA: TGTGCCAGCGGCGGGAGGGCCATGAGGACCCAGTACTTC.